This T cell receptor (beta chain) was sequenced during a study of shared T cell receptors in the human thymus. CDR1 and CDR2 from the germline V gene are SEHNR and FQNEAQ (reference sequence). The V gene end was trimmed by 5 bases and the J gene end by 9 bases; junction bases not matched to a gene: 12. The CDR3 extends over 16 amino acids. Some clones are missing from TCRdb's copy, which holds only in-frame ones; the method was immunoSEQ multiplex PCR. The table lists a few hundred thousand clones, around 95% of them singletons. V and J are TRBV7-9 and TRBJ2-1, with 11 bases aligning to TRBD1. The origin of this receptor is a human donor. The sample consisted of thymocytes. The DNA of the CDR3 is TGTGCCAGCAGCCCTATGAAGGACAGGGGGCTTAGTGAGCAGTTCTTC. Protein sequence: CASSPMKDRGLSEQFF.